Presented here are 19 T cell receptor beta chains from one specimen sequenced in a study of blood T cell repertoires in COVID-19 (dated by TCRdb to between 2020 and 2021). Receptor amplification or capture employed the immunoSEQ multiplex PCR assay. The immuneACCESS repertoire file appears here via TCRdb, limited to in-frame rearrangements. These files lack a portion of the clones; in checked studies, under half of the deficit traces to unresolved V genes, and the cause of the others is not known. The sample table holds 150,000 to 180,000 clones, of which about 90% were seen once. Less than 0.6% of the sample is in the top ten clones. The sequencing sample was made of peripheral blood. The receptors come from a man in his fifties or sixties with acute or convalescent COVID-19.

This chain joins TRBV5-1 and TRBJ2-7, with 12 bases lining up with TRBD1. Losses at the gene ends were 4 bases for V and 4 bases for J; bases not matched to a gene: 12. This CDR3 region has 17 residues. Germline V gives CDR1 SGHRS, CDR2 YFSETQ. CDR3 sequence reads: CASSPGTGTGGSYEQYF. The CDR3 DNA sequence: TGCGCCAGCAGCCCGGGTACCGGGACAGGGGGCTCATACGAGCAGTACTTC.

This clone was observed a few times. V gene TRBV11-2 combines with J gene TRBJ1-1, with a tentative D call TRBD1 (5 bases). The germline V gene encodes CDR1 SGHAT and CDR2 FQNNGV. There are 15 residues in the CDR3. V shed 2 bases and J shed 7 bases, with 17 bases lying between them. The CDR3 reads CASSLKKYTGGEAFF. For the CDR3, the DNA is TGTGCCAGCAGCTTAAAAAAGTATACGGGGGGTGAAGCTTTCTTT.

This rearrangement joins TRBV28 to TRBJ1-1; D is undetermined. Germline V CDR1 and CDR2: MDHEN, SYDVKM. This CDR3 is built from 13 residues. Trimming left V 5 bases short and J 11 bases short, with 18 bases between. Here the CDR3 reads CASSLRPGGWAFF. CDR3 coding DNA: TGTGCCAGCAGTCTACGCCCGGGAGGATGGGCTTTCTTT.

This sequence joins TRBV9 and TRBJ2-1; the D is unclear. This CDR3 comprises 15 residues. Trimming removed 4 bases at V and 1 base at J, with 12 bases between. CDR1 and CDR2 from the germline V gene are SGDLS and YYNGEE. CDR3 nucleotide sequence: TGTGCCAGCAGCCCAGACGGAGAATCCTACAATGAGCAGTTCTTC. Protein product: CASSPDGESYNEQFF.

This rearrangement joins TRBV3-1 (or the pseudogene TRBV3-2) to TRBJ1-3; D is ambiguous. This CDR3 region has 13 residues. Trimming stripped 7 bases from V and 5 bases from J, with 12 bases between. From germline, CDR1 is LGHDT and CDR2 YNNKEL (reference sequence). In DNA, the CDR3 is TGTGCCAGCACCAAAAGGGAGAGAAACACCATATATTTT. Residues: CASTKRERNTIYF.

The genes are TRBV30 and TRBJ2-5; the match to TRBD2 covers 14 bases. V lost 3 bases, J lost 4 bases, and 1 base stayed unmatched. CDR3 length: 14 residues. CDR1 and CDR2 (germline): GTSNPN, SVGIG (reference sequence). This chain's CDR3 is CAWSGLAGGETQYF. The DNA of the CDR3 is TGTGCCTGGAGCGGACTAGCGGGGGGAGAGACCCAGTACTTC.

J is TRBJ2-3 and V is TRBV3-1 (or the pseudogene TRBV3-2); D possibly corresponds to TRBD1 (7 bases). CDR1 is LGHDT and CDR2 is YNNKEL in the germline V gene (reference sequence). V shed 4 bases and J shed 0 bases, with 17 bases lying between them. CDR3 size: 17 residues. DNA of the CDR3: TGTGCCAGCAGCCTAGGACAGGTAGCGGCGAGCACAGATACGCAGTATTTT. It yields the protein CASSLGQVAASTDTQYF.

The rearrangement joins TRBV4-3 to TRBJ1-1; D remains unclear. Trimming left V 0 bases short and J 1 base short, with 9 bases between. Germline assignment: CDR1 LGHNA and CDR2 YSLEER. The CDR3 is 15 residues long. The CDR3 reads CASSQDLRPNTEAFF. For the CDR3, the DNA is TGCGCCAGCAGCCAAGATCTCAGGCCGAACACTGAAGCTTTCTTT.

V is TRBV4-1 and J is TRBJ2-3; D perhaps matches TRBD2 (5 bases). With 1 base removed from V and 1 base from J, the gap between germline ends came to 12 bases. CDR1 and CDR2 from the germline V gene are MGHRA and YSYEKL. This CDR3 contains 16 residues. The CDR3 DNA follows: TGCGCCAGCAGCCAAGGGGTCCTCGGGGGCACAGATACGCAGTATTTT. This codes for CASSQGVLGGTDTQYF.

This rearrangement joins TRBV28 to TRBJ2-2; possibly TRBD2 for D (6 bases). Germline values: CDR1 MDHEN, CDR2 SYDVKM. The CDR3 has 14 amino acids. Deletions cut 1 base from V and 9 bases from J, with 12 bases between. CDR3 residues: CASSLSGGYRELFF. The CDR3 DNA reads as TGTGCCAGCAGTTTATCTGGGGGGTACCGGGAGCTGTTTTTT.

The chain carries TRBV19 and TRBJ1-6; D is unresolved. The V gene's germline CDR1 is LNHDA and CDR2 SQIVND (reference sequence). CDR3 length equals 14 residues. Between the trimmed V and J ends, which lost 3 bases and 6 bases, there was a span of 9 bases. CDR3 sequence (DNA): TGTGCCAGTAGTATTGGGCTGGCTAATTCACCCCTCCACTTT. It specifies CASSIGLANSPLHF.

The chain uses TRBV7-8 and TRBJ1-5, with D unclear. Trimming pared 1 base from V and 4 bases from J, leaving 8 bases between. Germline loops: CDR1 SGHVS, CDR2 FQNEAQ. CDR3 length: 14 residues. The CDR3 nucleotides read TGTGCCAGCAGCTTAGACGTCAGGAATCAGCCCCAGCATTTT. This sequence encodes CASSLDVRNQPQHF. The full variable domain, with the rest looked up from reference TRBV7-8 and TRBJ1-5, is GAGVSQSPRYKVAKRGQDVALRCDPISGHVSLFWYQQALGQGPEFLTYFQNEAQLDKSGLPSDRFFAERPEGSVSTLKIQRTQQEDSAVYLCASSLDVRNQPQHFGDGTRLSIL.

This sequence joins TRBV10-3 and TRBJ2-7; 11 nucleotides agree with TRBD1. Trimming cost V 10 bases and J 2 bases; bases outside gene matches: 13. The length of the CDR3 is 16 residues. CDR1 ENHRY and CDR2 SYGVKD come from the germline V gene. CDR3 sequence reads: CATLAGTGGAAYEQYF. In nucleotides, the CDR3 is TGTGCCACCTTAGCCGGGACAGGGGGAGCGGCCTACGAGCAGTACTTC.

The rearrangement uses TRBV18 and TRBJ1-4; 8 bases match TRBD1. The V gene's germline CDR1 is KGHSH and CDR2 LQKENI. This CDR3 spans 16 amino acids. The junction had 6 bases not matched to a gene; V was cut back by 6 bases and J by 0 bases. Here the CDR3 reads CASSPGQGATNEKLFF. CDR3 bases: TGTGCCAGCTCGCCTGGACAGGGAGCAACTAATGAAAAACTGTTTTTT. The full variable domain, with the rest looked up from reference TRBV18 and TRBJ1-4, is NAGVMQNPRHLVRRRGQEARLRCSPMKGHSHVYWYRQLPEEGLKFMVYLQKENIIDESGMPKERFSAEFPKEGPSILRIQQVVRGDSAAYFCASSPGQGATNEKLFFGSGTQLSVL.

This chain links TRBV24-1 with TRBJ2-1; 8 bases are a match to TRBD2. Per germline, CDR1 KGHDR and CDR2 SFDVKD. V lost 9 bases, J lost 4 bases, and 4 bases stayed unmatched. The CDR3 sequence is 13 residues long. DNA of the CDR3: TGTGCCACCCGGGAGGGTCGTTACAATGAGCAGTTCTTC. It translates to CATREGRYNEQFF.

The chain couples TRBV3-1 (or the pseudogene TRBV3-2) to TRBJ2-7, with 14 bases that match TRBD2. V lost 0 bases to trimming and J lost 4 bases; unmatched junction nucleotides: 11. This CDR3 spans 19 amino acids. The germline V gene has CDR1 LGHDT and CDR2 YNNKEL (reference sequence). Here the CDR3 DNA reads TGTGCCAGCAGCCAAGATTGGGGGGGACTAGCGGGAGACGGTTACGAGCAGTACTTC. Amino acid sequence: CASSQDWGGLAGDGYEQYF.

V and J are TRBV6-1 and TRBJ1-1, with 12 nucleotides matching TRBD1. The CDR3 runs to 16 residues. Germline V gene sequence: CDR1 MNHNS, CDR2 SASEGT. V dropped 1 base and J dropped 5; count of bases not matched to a gene: 5. The CDR3 nucleotides read TGTGCCAGCAGTGAAGTGGGACAGGGGGCGGGAACTGAAGCTTTCTTT. It codes for CASSEVGQGAGTEAFF.

V and J are TRBV7-8 and TRBJ1-4; no definite D call. Between the trimmed V and J ends, which lost 1 base and 8 bases, there was a span of 14 bases. Germline loops: CDR1 SGHVS, CDR2 FQNEAQ. This CDR3 is built from 15 residues. CDR3 region: CASSLGRGGGEKLFF. CDR3 nucleotides: TGTGCCAGCAGCTTAGGACGGGGAGGTGGCGAAAAACTGTTTTTT.

This clone showed up just once. This chain connects TRBV7-2 to TRBJ2-1, with D maybe TRBD2 (6 bases). Per the germline V gene, CDR1 is SGHTA and CDR2 is FQGNSA. This CDR3 is 15 amino acids long. Trimming removed 1 base from V and 6 bases from J, with 13 bases in between. The CDR3 DNA follows: TGTGCCAGCAGCTTAGTGGTTCAGGGAGGCAATGAGCAGTTCTTC. It translates to CASSLVVQGGNEQFF.